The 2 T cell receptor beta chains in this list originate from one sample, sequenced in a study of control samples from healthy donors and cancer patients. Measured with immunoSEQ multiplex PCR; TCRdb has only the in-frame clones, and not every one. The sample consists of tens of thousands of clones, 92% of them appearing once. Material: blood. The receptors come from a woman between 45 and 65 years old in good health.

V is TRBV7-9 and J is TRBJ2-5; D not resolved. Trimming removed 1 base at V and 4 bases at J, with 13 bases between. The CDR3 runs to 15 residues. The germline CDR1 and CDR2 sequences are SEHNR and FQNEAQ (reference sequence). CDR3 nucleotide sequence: TGTGCCAGCAGCTTAGTAATGGATACTTCAGAGACCCAGTACTTC. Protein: CASSLVMDTSETQYF. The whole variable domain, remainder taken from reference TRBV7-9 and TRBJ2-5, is DTGVSQNPRHKITKRGQNVTFRCDPISEHNRLYWYRQTLGQGPEFLTYFQNEAQLEKSRLLSDRFSAERPKGSFSTLEIQRTEQGDSAMYLCASSLVMDTSETQYFGPGTRLLVL.

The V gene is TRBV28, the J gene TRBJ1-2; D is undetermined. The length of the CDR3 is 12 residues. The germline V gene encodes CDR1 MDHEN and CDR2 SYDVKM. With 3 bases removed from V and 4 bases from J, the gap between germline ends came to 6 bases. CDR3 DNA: TGTGCCAGCAGTTTGACGGTCTATGGCTACACCTTC. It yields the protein CASSLTVYGYTF.